This note documents a single T cell receptor beta chain sequence. Its antigen is still unknown. CDR3 length: 14 residues. CDR1 and CDR2 from the germline V gene are MDHEN and SYDVKM. The V end lost 3 bases, the J end lost 5 bases, and 14 bases lay between the germline ends. This sample stems from a study of T cells in localized non-small cell lung cancer. Overall study findings and caveats: Sequencing, confined to only one tumor region, leaves heterogeneity possible. Detection in adjacent lung was observed for a median about 56 of the top 100 tumor clones. Density of T cells in blood, when higher, went with longer overall survival. In uninvolved adjacent lung, T cell clonality reached its highest value, exceeding tumor.

Here immunoSEQ multiplex PCR was the method, and the copy in TCRdb shows in-frame clones only, minus some. The table shows approximately 21,000 clones, with less than 90% occurring only once. Material: peripheral blood, obtained before any cancer treatment. The TCR was taken from a male donor older than 55 with stage I lung adenocarcinoma. This sequence joins TRBV28 and TRBJ2-7; the D call may be TRBD1 or TRBD2 (5 bases each). The CDR3 region is CASSLRWDGHEQYF. The DNA of the CDR3 is TGTGCCAGCAGTTTGAGGTGGGACGGCCACGAGCAGTACTTC.